The next 16 T cell receptor beta chains were all read from a single sample in a study of regulatory T cells in long-lasting Graves disease. The time point was: newly diagnosed GD, antithyroid drugs for less than 3 months. The TCR library used RNA extracted from PBMCs. To make TCR beta libraries, researchers used iRepertoire HTBI primers and Arm-PCR of CDR3 regions. TCRdb re-called the multiplex PCR reads through MiXCR, storing one row per CDR3 protein. The sample holds under 450,000 distinct CDR3 sequences, 10% to 15% seen once. These sequences were also reported in another study, on T cells in Graves' hyperthyroidism and ophthalmopathy.

The source was peripheral blood mononuclear cells (PBMCs), collected at new diagnosis, from a patient treated with antithyroid drugs. The source of these receptors is a woman aged 18-35 years with Graves disease.

This clonotype was counted only a few times. The chain links TRBV5-4 to TRBJ2-7, with 7 bases matching TRBD2. The CDR3 is 17 residues long. V lost 4 bases and J lost 2; bases outside the gene matches: 15. Germline CDR1 is SGHNT and CDR2 is YYREEE (reference sequence). DNA for the CDR3: TGTGCCAGCAGCCTAACTAGCGTGGCGGGGGAAACCTACGAGCAGTACTTC. This sequence encodes CASSLTSVAGETYEQYF.

Comments on this clonotype: One end of the junction is discordant with germline, which a read error may explain. The DNA of the CDR3 is TGCGCCGGCAGCCGTAAAAACACTGAAGCTTTCTTT. Residues: CAGSRKNTEAFF. This chain joins TRBV4-3 and TRBJ1-1, with D unresolved. The CDR3 is 12 residues long. In germline, CDR1 is LGHNA, CDR2 YSLEER.

This clonotype was observed many times. V gene TRBV12-3 or TRBV12-4 combines with J gene TRBJ1-1, with D possibly being TRBD1 (6 bases). With 6 bases removed from V and 4 bases from J, the gap between germline ends came to 18 bases. The CDR3 is 15 amino acids. CDR3 sequence: CASRPSRGGFTEAFF. CDR3 sequence (DNA): TGTGCCAGCAGACCCAGCAGGGGAGGATTCACTGAAGCTTTCTTT.

This clonotype has ten or more counts. The rearrangement joins TRBV12-3 or TRBV12-4 to TRBJ1-1; TRBD1 matches at 9 bases. The CDR3 contains 15 residues. Losses at the gene ends were 6 bases for V and 5 bases for J; bases not matched to a gene: 10. CDR3 sequence (DNA): TGTGCCAGCAGGTCTACCGGGACAGGGAGGACTGAAGCTTTCTTT. It codes for CASRSTGTGRTEAFF.

This clonotype was seen many times. The J gene is TRBJ2-7, the V gene TRBV28, with D possibly being TRBD1 (5 bases). Germline V CDR1 and CDR2: MDHEN, SYDVKM. This CDR3 has 14 residues. The V end was cut by 3 bases, the J end by 3 bases, with 12 bases between. CDR3 coding DNA: TGTGCCAGCAGTTTGCCAGGGAAGGGCTACGAGCAGTACTTC. Protein: CASSLPGKGYEQYF. Filled out from reference TRBV28 and TRBJ2-7, the complete variable domain reads DVKVTQSSRYLVKRTGEKVFLECVQDMDHENMFWYRQDPGLGLRLIYFSYDVKMKEKGDIPEGYSVSREKKERFSLILESASTNQTSMYLCASSLPGKGYEQYFGPGTRLTVT.

In its sample, this clonotype was seen a few times. The chain carries TRBV7-6 and TRBJ2-1, with TRBD1 matching over 9 bases. Germline V gives CDR1 SGHVS, CDR2 FNYEAQ. V lost 5 bases, J lost 7 bases, and 9 bases stayed unmatched. The CDR3 consists of 15 residues. Here the CDR3 reads CASSQSWDRENEQFF. The CDR3 coding sequence is TGTGCCAGCAGCCAGAGTTGGGACAGGGAGAATGAGCAGTTCTTC. Combining the CDR3 with reference TRBV7-6 and TRBJ2-1 gives the whole variable domain GAGVSQSPRYKVTKRGQDVALRCDPISGHVSLYWYRQALGQGPEFLTYFNYEAQQDKSGLPNDRFSAERPEGSISTLTIQRTEQRDSAMYRCASSQSWDRENEQFFGPGTRLTVL.

This clonotype has ten or more counts. V and J are TRBV7-3 and TRBJ2-1; 7 bases align to TRBD2. The J segment lost 1 base and the V segment lost 5 bases, leaving 5 bases of the junction unmatched. This CDR3 has 15 amino acids. Germline V gene lookup returns CDR1 SGHTA and CDR2 FQGTGA. The chain's CDR3 is CASSVVSGSYNEQFF. The CDR3 region has the DNA TGTGCCAGCAGCGTTGTTAGCGGGTCCTACAATGAGCAGTTCTTC.

This clonotype came up a few times. V gene TRBV5-6 combines with J gene TRBJ2-1; TRBD1 aligns across 7 bases. The CDR3 loop spans 14 amino acids. The junction had 5 bases not matched to a gene; V was cut back by 4 bases and J by 4 bases. Germline V CDR1 and CDR2: SGHDT, YYEEEE. Here the CDR3 reads CASSLGQMYNEQFF. The DNA of the CDR3 is TGTGCCAGCAGCCTGGGACAGATGTACAATGAGCAGTTCTTC.

This clonotype has ten or more counts. This sequence joins TRBV28 and TRBJ2-5; a weak D match, TRBD2 (5 bases). The CDR3 is 12 residues long. The germline V gene encodes CDR1 MDHEN and CDR2 SYDVKM. V was clipped by 10 bases and J by 2 bases, with 11 bases between them. CDR3 amino acids: CATSLVQETQYF. DNA of the CDR3: TGTGCCACCTCACTAGTTCAAGAGACCCAGTACTTC.

In the case of this clonotype: The junction and the germline gene differ at one end; a read error may be behind it. The rearrangement uses TRBV12-3 or TRBV12-4 and TRBJ2-1; D might be TRBD2 (6 bases). CDR3 length: 14 residues. CDR3 region: CASSPPRDGEAQNF. The CDR3 nucleotides are TGTGCCAGCAGTCCCCCCAGGGACGGGGAGGCCCAGAACTTC.

In its sample, this clonotype was seen a few times. This chain uses TRBV6-2 or TRBV6-3 with TRBJ1-5; 7 bases match TRBD1. This CDR3 is 15 amino acids long. Per the germline V gene, CDR1 is MNHEY and CDR2 is SVGEGT. V dropped 2 bases and J dropped 6; count of bases not matched to a gene: 7. The CDR3 loop is CASSYEPGQTQPQHF. CDR3 sequence (DNA): TGTGCCAGCAGTTACGAACCGGGACAGACTCAGCCCCAGCATTTT.

This clonotype was found many times. This sequence joins TRBV28 and TRBJ1-1, with D possibly TRBD1 on 5 matching bases. Germline V gene sequence: CDR1 MDHEN, CDR2 SYDVKM. CDR3 length equals 12 residues. Deletions cut 7 bases from V and 10 bases from J, with 16 bases between. The CDR3 protein is CASTKRGIGAFF. Here the CDR3 DNA reads TGTGCCAGCACCAAGAGGGGAATAGGAGCTTTCTTT. Together with reference TRBV28 and TRBJ1-1, the CDR3 gives the full variable domain: DVKVTQSSRYLVKRTGEKVFLECVQDMDHENMFWYRQDPGLGLRLIYFSYDVKMKEKGDIPEGYSVSREKKERFSLILESASTNQTSMYLCASTKRGIGAFFGQGTRLTVV.

This clonotype occurred many times. The chain has TRBV11-2 and TRBJ2-1; a weak D match, TRBD2 (5 bases). Per germline, CDR1 SGHAT and CDR2 FQNNGV. Deletions cut 5 bases from V and 6 bases from J, with 14 bases between. The CDR3 length is 14 residues. CDR3 nucleotides: TGTGCCAGCAGCCCGTACACTAGGATCAATGAGCAGTTCTTC. The encoded protein is CASSPYTRINEQFF.

There are many counts of this clonotype. The chain uses TRBV29-1 and TRBJ2-1, with D maybe TRBD2 (5 bases). V was pared by 1 base and J by 8 bases, with 18 bases between. Germline values: CDR1 SQVTM, CDR2 ANQGSEA. The CDR3 is 15 amino acids. CDR3 in DNA: TGCAGCGTTGAAGTTGGGCTAGCAGTTACTCATGAGCAGTTCTTC. Its protein product is CSVEVGLAVTHEQFF.

The table lists this clonotype with many counts. The genes are TRBV20-1 and TRBJ2-1, with 9 nucleotides matching TRBD2. The V gene end was trimmed by 4 bases and the J gene end by 2 bases; junction bases not matched to a gene: 9. Germline V gene data show CDR1 as DFQATT and CDR2 as SNEGSKA (reference sequence). This CDR3 contains 16 residues. CDR3 sequence (DNA): TGCAGTGCTACTCGCGGGGGGGGCGGAACCTACAATGAGCAGTTCTTC. Translated: CSATRGGGGTYNEQFF.

This clonotype occurred many times. The chain combines TRBV6-1 with TRBJ1-5; 9 bases map to TRBD1. The ends lost 6 bases at V and 2 bases at J; junction bases unmatched: 8. The germline V gene has CDR1 MNHNS and CDR2 SASEGT. The CDR3 spans 16 residues. For the CDR3, the DNA is TGTGCCAGCAGAAGGAACAGGGGGCTTGGCAATCAGCCCCAGCATTTT. Its translation is CASRRNRGLGNQPQHF.